This T cell receptor beta chain comes out of a study of blood T cell repertoires in COVID-19. Study summary: Sites in the United States, Italy and Spain provided acute and convalescent COVID-19 samples. PBMCs, B-cell-depleted T cells, or T cells provided the cDNA or gDNA that made up the material.

Source study methods: Amplification from reference gene primers served as the basis for estimated nucleated cell counts. This table comes from immunoSEQ multiplex PCR, and its TCRdb copy is limited to in-frame clones, with some not included. V and J calls plus clone size are reproduced from that table; the DNA served to infer D and trimming. In the table there are under 250,000 clones, approximately 83% of which are singletons. This clone was picked up a small number of times. Trimming at V came to 1 base and at J to 7 bases, leaving 12 bases not matched to a gene. This CDR3 is built from 16 residues. Germline V gene data show CDR1 as LGHNA and CDR2 as YSLEER.

The clonotype originates from a man aged 50 or older with active or convalescent COVID-19. J is TRBJ1-2 and V is TRBV4-3, with TRBD1 identical over 7 bases. Sample: peripheral blood. The CDR3 DNA reads as TGCGCCAGCAGCCAAGCAGGGGGATCAAGGGTGGGTGGCTACACCTTC. Translating it yields CASSQAGGSRVGGYTF.